This is a list of T cell receptor beta chains from one sample in a study of monozygotic twins with inflammatory bowel disease. TCRdb re-called the 5' RACE reads; one entry per CDR3 protein, DNA not given. Its listing shows approximately 330,000 distinct CDR3 sequences. The specimen sequenced was blood. The receptor source for this set is a human donor with ulcerative colitis or Crohn's disease, or a healthy co-twin of an affected twin (not recorded which). CDR3s include the opening cysteine and the closing phenylalanine or tryptophan.

V gene: TRBV6-6; J gene: TRBJ1-5; CDR3 protein: CASSYSYQPQHF
V gene: TRBV12-3/TRBV12-4; J gene: TRBJ1-6; CDR3 protein: CASSQRGAYNSPLHF
V gene: TRBV27; J gene: TRBJ1-4; CDR3 protein: CASSLSGPREKLFF
V gene: TRBV7-2; J gene: TRBJ2-4; CDR3 protein: CASSPRGGLAKNIQYF
V gene: TRBV20-1; J gene: TRBJ2-1; CDR3 protein: CSARPTAGAHYNEQFF
V gene: TRBV5-1; J gene: TRBJ2-3; CDR3 protein: CASSPSNGGAYTQYF
V gene: TRBV12-3/TRBV12-4; J gene: TRBJ1-6; CDR3 protein: CASSPGQGARSPLHF
V gene: TRBV9; J gene: TRBJ1-1; CDR3 protein: CASSPPGQGFEAFF
V gene: TRBV5-1; J gene: TRBJ2-3; CDR3 protein: CASSLGLAGGHSTDTQYF
V gene: TRBV20-1; J gene: TRBJ1-4; CDR3 protein: CSARALGTHTATNEKLFF
V gene: TRBV5-1; J gene: TRBJ2-2; CDR3 protein: CASSTGRPNTGELFF
V gene: TRBV20-1; J gene: TRBJ2-1; CDR3 protein: CSASDGIEQFF
V gene: TRBV20-1; J gene: TRBJ2-1; CDR3 protein: CSASELAGGSSEQFF
V gene: TRBV20-1; J gene: TRBJ1-5; CDR3 protein: CSARERGTVNQPQHF
V gene: TRBV10-3; J gene: TRBJ2-1; CDR3 protein: CAIRKMERENDEQFF
V gene: TRBV7-9; J gene: TRBJ2-7; CDR3 protein: CASSLPAGAYEQYF
V gene: TRBV6-4; J gene: TRBJ1-2; CDR3 protein: CASSAGGRQGHYGYTF
V gene: TRBV7-9; J gene: TRBJ2-5; CDR3 protein: CASSLGGDSKETQYF
V gene: TRBV9; J gene: TRBJ2-2; CDR3 protein: CASSERPIMNTGELFF
V gene: TRBV20-1; J gene: TRBJ2-1; CDR3 protein: CSALGLAGGLNQFF
V gene: TRBV9; J gene: TRBJ2-3; CDR3 protein: CASSAIAGGPGEDTQYF